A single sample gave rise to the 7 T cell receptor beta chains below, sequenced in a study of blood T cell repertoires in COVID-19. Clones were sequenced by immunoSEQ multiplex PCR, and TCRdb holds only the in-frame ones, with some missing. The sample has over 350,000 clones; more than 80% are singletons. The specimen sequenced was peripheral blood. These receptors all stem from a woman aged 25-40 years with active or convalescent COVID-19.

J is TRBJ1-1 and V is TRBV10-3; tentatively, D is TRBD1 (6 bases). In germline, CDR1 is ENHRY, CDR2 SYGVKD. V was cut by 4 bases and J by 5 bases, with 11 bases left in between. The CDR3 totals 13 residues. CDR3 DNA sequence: TGTGCCATCAGTGTTCTACAGGGAACTGAAGCTTTCTTT. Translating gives CAISVLQGTEAFF.

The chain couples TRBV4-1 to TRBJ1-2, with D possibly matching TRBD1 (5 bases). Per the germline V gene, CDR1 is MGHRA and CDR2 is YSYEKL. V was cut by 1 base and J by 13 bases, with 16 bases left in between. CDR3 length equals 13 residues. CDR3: CASSQGSGVIGTF. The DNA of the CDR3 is TGCGCCAGCAGCCAAGGGTCGGGGGTTATAGGCACCTTC.

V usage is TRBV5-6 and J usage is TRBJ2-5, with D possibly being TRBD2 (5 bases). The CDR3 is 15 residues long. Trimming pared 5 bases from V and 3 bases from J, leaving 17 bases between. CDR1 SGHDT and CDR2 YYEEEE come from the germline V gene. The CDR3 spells CASRWDEGTEETQYF. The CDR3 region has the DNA TGTGCCAGCAGGTGGGATGAGGGAACTGAAGAGACCCAGTACTTC.

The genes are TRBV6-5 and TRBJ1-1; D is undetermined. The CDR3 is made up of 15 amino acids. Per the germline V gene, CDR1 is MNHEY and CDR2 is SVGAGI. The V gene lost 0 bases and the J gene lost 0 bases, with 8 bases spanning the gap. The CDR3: CASSYSASLNTEAFF. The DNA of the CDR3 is TGTGCCAGCAGTTACTCGGCATCCCTGAACACTGAAGCTTTCTTT.

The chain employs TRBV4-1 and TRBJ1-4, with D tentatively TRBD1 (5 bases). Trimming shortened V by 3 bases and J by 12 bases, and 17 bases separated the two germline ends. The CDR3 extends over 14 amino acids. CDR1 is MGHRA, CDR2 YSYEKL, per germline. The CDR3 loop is CASSHLSGAGELFF. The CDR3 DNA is TGCGCCAGCAGCCATCTTAGTGGCGCGGGGGAACTGTTTTTT.

The CDR3 coding sequence is TGTGCCAGCAGTCCTCTCACCTACCTAGCCGCTAGCACAGATACGCAGTATTTT. The encoded protein is CASSPLTYLAASTDTQYF. The rearrangement joins TRBV27 to TRBJ2-3; weak D call: TRBD2 (5 bases). Germline CDR1 MNHEY, CDR2 SMNVEV (reference sequence). The CDR3 covers 18 residues. The V end was cut by 5 bases, the J end by 0 bases, with 21 bases between.

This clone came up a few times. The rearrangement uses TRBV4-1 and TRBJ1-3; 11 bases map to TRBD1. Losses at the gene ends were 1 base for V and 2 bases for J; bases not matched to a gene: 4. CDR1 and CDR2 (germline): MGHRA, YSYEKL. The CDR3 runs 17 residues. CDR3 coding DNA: TGCGCCAGCAGCCAAGCCGGGACAGGGGGTCCTGGAAACACCATATATTTT. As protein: CASSQAGTGGPGNTIYF.